Here is one T cell receptor beta chain with its context. No antigen is known for it. Base quality data are lacking; no much larger clone is found one base away. This entry belongs to a study of blood T cell repertoires in COVID-19 (dated by TCRdb to between 2020 and 2021). For the study in its entirety: The collaborator samples originated in the United States, Italy and Spain and spanned the acute and convalescent phases of COVID-19. The samples were drawn from the first 160 participants of the ongoing ImmuneRACE study and from some 1,300 subjects provided by 6 global collaborators. The material from the prospective study consisted of cDNA or gDNA derived from T cells, B-cell-depleted T cells, or PBMCs. Where available, HLA class I and class II types were taken from metadata supplied by the sample provider and were not determined by assay-based typing. Sample metadata almost always included a de-identified subject ID, COVID-19 status, age in years and sex. The dataset comprised deeply sampled blood TCRbeta repertoires from subjects exposed to, actively infected with, or recovered from COVID-19. The repertoires were released in a freely available public database intended as a resource for research on the immune response to SARS-CoV-2. What the authors observed across the whole study: Clinical and demographic metadata were provided uncurated, with the amount varying by source and participant.

The collaborating institutions used their own protocols to collect whole blood in K2EDTA tubes. For TCRbeta analysis, collaborators shipped samples as frozen whole blood, isolated PBMCs, or DNA extracted from either of those sample types. TCRbeta CDR3 regions were amplified from genomic DNA using the immunoSEQ Assay, a bias-controlled multiplex PCR. Concerning the study's data processing: Within the assay, amplification of reference gene primers was used to estimate how many nucleated cells each sample contained. Sequence reads were collapsed and filtered to measure the absolute abundance of every unique TCRbeta CDR3 rearrangement. For each sample, productive Simpson clonality was calculated by taking the square root of Simpson's diversity index across productive rearrangements. The table was pulled from immuneACCESS by TCRdb, which kept in-frame rearrangements only. Such tables lose some clones; where checked, under half of the loss comes from unresolved V genes, and the rest has no known cause. V and J calls and clone size are those listed in that table; D and trimming were worked out from the DNA. The sample records roughly 200,000 clones, about 76% of which are singletons. Roughly 8.8% of the sample is in the top ten clones.

This sequence originates from a woman aged 45-60 years with active or convalescent COVID-19. The sequencing sample was made of peripheral blood.

CDR3 region: CASSPPTGGREKLFF. The nucleotide sequence is given as TGTGCCAGCAGTCCCCCGACAGGGGGGAGAGAAAAACTGTTTTTT. The chain was built from TRBV28 and TRBJ1-4; 9 central bases correspond to TRBD1. V lost 5 bases and J lost 8 bases, and the count of bases not matched to a germline gene is 9. The germline V gene yields MDHEN for CDR1 and SYDVKM for CDR2. The CDR3, cysteine through phenylalanine, is 15 amino acids long. The read is trimmed to its CDR3 DNA, 45 bases read in frame from base 1.